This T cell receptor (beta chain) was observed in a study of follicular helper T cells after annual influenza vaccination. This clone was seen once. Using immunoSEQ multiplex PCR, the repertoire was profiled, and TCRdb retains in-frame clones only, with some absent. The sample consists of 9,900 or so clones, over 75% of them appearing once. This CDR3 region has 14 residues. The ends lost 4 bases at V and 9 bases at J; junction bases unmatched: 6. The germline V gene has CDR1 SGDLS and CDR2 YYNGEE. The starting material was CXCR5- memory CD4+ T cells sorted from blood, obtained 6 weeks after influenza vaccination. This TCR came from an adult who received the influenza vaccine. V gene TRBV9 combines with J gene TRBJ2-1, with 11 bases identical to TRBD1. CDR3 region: CASSPGQGDVEQFF. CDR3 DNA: TGTGCCAGCAGCCCGGGACAGGGGGATGTTGAGCAGTTCTTC.